This T cell receptor (beta chain) originates from a study of blood T cell repertoires in COVID-19. Study overall: Both acute and convalescent COVID-19 samples were obtained from the United States, Italy and Spain. T cells, B-cell-depleted T cells, or PBMCs supplied cDNA or gDNA.

CDR1 and CDR2 from the germline V gene are SGDLS and YYNGEE. This CDR3 comprises 15 residues. Trimming took off 0 bases at V and 1 base at J, with 10 bases between the two ends. Some clones are missing from TCRdb's copy, which holds only in-frame ones; the method was immunoSEQ multiplex PCR. The table records fewer than 450,000 clones, roughly 87% of them present only once. Participant reports of clinical history set cohort assignment. This sequence originates from a man in his late teens or twenties who had recovered from COVID-19. Sequenced input: PBMCs or T cells enriched from blood (not recorded which). This chain links TRBV9 with TRBJ2-5, with a weak D call TRBD2 (7 bases). The CDR3: CASSVGGGGQETQYF. CDR3 nucleotides: TGTGCCAGCAGCGTAGGAGGGGGGGGCCAAGAGACCCAGTACTTC.